The sample holds many counts of the clone carrying this T cell receptor beta chain. What it binds is not known. RNA transcripts served as the template for amplifying TCR beta CDR3 regions. The primer set for the first-round RT-PCR of the TCR CDR3 was HTBI. TCRdb reprocessed the multiplex PCR reads with MiXCR, giving one entry per CDR3 protein. The sample lists about 580,000 distinct CDR3 sequences, over 11% occurring once. The data stem from a study of T cells in Graves' hyperthyroidism and ophthalmopathy. Whole-study findings and limits: Most expanded thyroid clonotypes above 0.001 recurred in blood.

CDR1 is SGHRS and CDR2 is YFSETQ in the germline V gene. There are 16 residues in the CDR3. The V gene end was trimmed by 2 bases and the J gene end by 1 base; junction bases not matched to a gene: 8. Sequenced: blood. The receptor's source is a woman aged 25-40 years with Graves' hyperthyroidism that later progressed to Graves' ophthalmopathy. The chain couples TRBV5-1 to TRBJ1-1; TRBD1 matches at 7 bases. The CDR3: CASSLTGDFRNTEAFF. The CDR3 nucleotides read TGCGCCAGCAGCTTAACAGGGGATTTTCGGAACACTGAAGCTTTCTTT.